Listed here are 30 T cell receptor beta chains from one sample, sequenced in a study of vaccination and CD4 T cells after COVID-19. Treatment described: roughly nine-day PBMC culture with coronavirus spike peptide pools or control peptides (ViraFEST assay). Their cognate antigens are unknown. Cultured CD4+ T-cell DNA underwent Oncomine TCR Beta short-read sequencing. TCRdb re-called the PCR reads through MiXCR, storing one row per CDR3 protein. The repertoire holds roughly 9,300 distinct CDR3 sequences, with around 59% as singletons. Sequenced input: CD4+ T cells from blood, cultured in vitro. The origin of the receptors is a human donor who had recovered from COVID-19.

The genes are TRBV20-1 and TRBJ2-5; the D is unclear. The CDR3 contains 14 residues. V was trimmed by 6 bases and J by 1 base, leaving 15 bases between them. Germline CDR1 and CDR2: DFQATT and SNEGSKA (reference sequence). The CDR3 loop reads CSADLAGVQETQYF. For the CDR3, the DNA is TGCAGTGCAGACCTCGCTGGGGTCCAAGAGACCCAGTACTTC.

CDR3 amino acids: CASSLYRYTEAFF. Written as DNA, the CDR3 is TGTGCCAGCAGCCTCTACAGGTACACTGAAGCTTTCTTT. The chain recombines TRBV7-3 with TRBJ1-1, with D tentatively TRBD1 (5 bases). This CDR3 has 13 amino acids. CDR1 SGHTA and CDR2 FQGTGA come from the germline V gene. V was clipped by 5 bases and J by 3 bases, with 10 bases between them.

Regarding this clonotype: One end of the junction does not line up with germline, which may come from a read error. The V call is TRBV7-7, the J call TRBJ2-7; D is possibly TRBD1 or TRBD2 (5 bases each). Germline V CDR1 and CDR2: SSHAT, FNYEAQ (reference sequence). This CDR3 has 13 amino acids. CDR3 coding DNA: TGTGCTAGCAGCTTAGATCGGGGCCACGAGCAGTACTTC. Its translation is CASSLDRGHEQYF.

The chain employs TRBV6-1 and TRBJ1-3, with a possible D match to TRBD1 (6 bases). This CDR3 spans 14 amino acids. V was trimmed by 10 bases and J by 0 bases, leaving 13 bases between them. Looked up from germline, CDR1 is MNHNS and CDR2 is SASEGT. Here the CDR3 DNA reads TGTGCCACCTCAAGGGGGGGCTCTGGAAACACCATATATTTT. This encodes CATSRGGSGNTIYF.

The CDR3 loop reads CATRQGEKLFF. The DNA of the CDR3 is TGTGCCACTAGACAGGGCGAAAAACTGTTTTTT. V usage is TRBV12-3 or TRBV12-4 and J usage is TRBJ1-4; 7 nucleotides agree with TRBD1. V lost 10 bases, J lost 8 bases, and 4 bases stayed unmatched. The length of the CDR3 is 11 residues.

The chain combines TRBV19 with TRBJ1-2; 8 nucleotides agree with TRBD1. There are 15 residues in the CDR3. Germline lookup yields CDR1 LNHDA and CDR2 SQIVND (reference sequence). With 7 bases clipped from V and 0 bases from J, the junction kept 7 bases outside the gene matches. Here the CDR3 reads CASKSGTGANYGYTF. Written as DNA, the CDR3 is TGTGCCAGTAAATCGGGGACAGGCGCTAACTATGGCTACACCTTC.

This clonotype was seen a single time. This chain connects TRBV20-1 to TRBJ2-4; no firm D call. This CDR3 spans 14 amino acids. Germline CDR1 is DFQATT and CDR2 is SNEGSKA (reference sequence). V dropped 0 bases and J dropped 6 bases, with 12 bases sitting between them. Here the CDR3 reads CSARDLTGINIQYF. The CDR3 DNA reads TGCAGTGCTAGAGATCTGACCGGAATAAACATTCAGTACTTC.

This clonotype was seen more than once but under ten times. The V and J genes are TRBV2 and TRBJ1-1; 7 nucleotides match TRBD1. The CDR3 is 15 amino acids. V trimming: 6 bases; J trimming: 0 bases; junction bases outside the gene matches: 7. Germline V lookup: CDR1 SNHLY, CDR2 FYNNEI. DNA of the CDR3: TGTGCCAGCAGCAACAGACAGGGAATGAACACTGAAGCTTTCTTT. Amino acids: CASSNRQGMNTEAFF. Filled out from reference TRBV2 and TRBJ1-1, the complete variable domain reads EPEVTQTPSHQVTQMGQEVILRCVPISNHLYFYWYRQILGQKVEFLVSFYNNEISEKSEIFDDQFSVERPDGSNFTLKIRSTKLEDSAMYFCASSNRQGMNTEAFFGQGTRLTVV.

CDR3 region: CAWSAPDRGNGYTF. In DNA, the CDR3 is TGTGCCTGGAGTGCCCCCGACAGAGGAAATGGCTACACCTTC. The J gene is TRBJ1-2, the V gene TRBV30; weak D call: TRBD1 (5 bases). Germline loops: CDR1 GTSNPN, CDR2 SVGIG (reference sequence). With 1 base removed from V and 6 bases from J, the gap between germline ends came to 15 bases. This CDR3 has 14 residues.

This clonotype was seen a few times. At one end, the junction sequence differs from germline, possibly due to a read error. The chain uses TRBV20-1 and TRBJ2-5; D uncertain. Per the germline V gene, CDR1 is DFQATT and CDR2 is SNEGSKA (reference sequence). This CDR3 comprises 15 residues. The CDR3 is CSARGSWQVQETQYF. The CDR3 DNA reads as TGCAGTGCAAGAGGTAGCTGGCAGGTCCAAGAGACCCAGTACTTC.

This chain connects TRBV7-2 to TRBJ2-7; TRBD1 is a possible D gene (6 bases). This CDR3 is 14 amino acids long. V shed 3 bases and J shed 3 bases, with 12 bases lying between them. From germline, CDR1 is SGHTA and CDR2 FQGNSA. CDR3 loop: CASSFTTGLYEQYF. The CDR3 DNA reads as TGTGCCAGCAGCTTCACCACAGGGCTCTACGAGCAGTACTTC.

This chain's CDR3 is CASSEAGTEFQPQHF. The CDR3 nucleotides read TGTGCCAGCAGTGAAGCAGGGACAGAGTTTCAGCCCCAGCATTTT. V is TRBV6-1 and J is TRBJ1-5; 7 nucleotides agree with TRBD1. Per germline, CDR1 MNHNS and CDR2 SASEGT. The CDR3 has 15 amino acids. J was trimmed by 6 bases and V by 0 bases; bases with no gene match: 5.

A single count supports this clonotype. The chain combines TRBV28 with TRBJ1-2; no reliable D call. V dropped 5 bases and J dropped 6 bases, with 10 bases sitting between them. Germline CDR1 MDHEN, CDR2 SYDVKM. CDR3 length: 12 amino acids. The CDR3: CASSPRSDGYTF. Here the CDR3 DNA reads TGTGCCAGCAGTCCGAGATCGGATGGCTACACCTTC.

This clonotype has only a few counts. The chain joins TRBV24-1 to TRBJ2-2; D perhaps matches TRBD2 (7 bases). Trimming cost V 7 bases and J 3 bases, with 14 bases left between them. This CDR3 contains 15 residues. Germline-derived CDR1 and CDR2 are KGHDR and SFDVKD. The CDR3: CATSERGADTGELFF. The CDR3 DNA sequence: TGTGCCACCAGCGAACGGGGGGCGGACACCGGGGAGCTGTTTTTT.

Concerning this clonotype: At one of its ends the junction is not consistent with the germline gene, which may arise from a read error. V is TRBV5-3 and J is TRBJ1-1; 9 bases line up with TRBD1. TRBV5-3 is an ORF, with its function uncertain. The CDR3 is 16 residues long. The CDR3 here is CASSFTGGNMNTEAFF. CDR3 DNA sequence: TGTGCCAGCAGCTTTACAGGGGGCAATATGAACACTGAAGCTTTCTTT.

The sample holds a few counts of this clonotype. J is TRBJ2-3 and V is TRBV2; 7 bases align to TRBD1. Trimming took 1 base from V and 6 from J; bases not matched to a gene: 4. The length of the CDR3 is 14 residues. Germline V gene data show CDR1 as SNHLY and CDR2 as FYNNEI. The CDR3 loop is CASSEVKTGDTQYF. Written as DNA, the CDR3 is TGTGCCAGCAGTGAAGTAAAGACAGGGGATACGCAGTATTTT.

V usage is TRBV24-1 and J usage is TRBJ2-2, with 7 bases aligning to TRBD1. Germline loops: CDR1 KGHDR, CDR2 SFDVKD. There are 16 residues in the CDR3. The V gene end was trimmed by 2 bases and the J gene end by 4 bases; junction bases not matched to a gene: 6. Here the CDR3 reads CATSDSWDSLTGELFF. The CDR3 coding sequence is TGTGCCACCAGTGATTCGTGGGACAGCCTCACCGGGGAGCTGTTTTTT.

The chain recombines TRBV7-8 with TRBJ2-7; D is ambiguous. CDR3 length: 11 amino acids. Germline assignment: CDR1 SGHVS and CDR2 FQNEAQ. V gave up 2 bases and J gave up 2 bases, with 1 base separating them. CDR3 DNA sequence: TGTGCCAGCAGCTTAACCTACGAGCAGTACTTC. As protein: CASSLTYEQYF.

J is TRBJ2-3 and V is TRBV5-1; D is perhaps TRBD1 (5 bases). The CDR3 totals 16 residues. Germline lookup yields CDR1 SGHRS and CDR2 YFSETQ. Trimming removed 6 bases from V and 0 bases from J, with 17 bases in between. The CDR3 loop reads CASTVQTVFSTDTQYF. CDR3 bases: TGCGCCAGCACCGTCCAGACAGTGTTTAGCACAGATACGCAGTATTTT.

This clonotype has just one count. The CDR3 here is CATSRDGEGSPFF. The CDR3, as DNA: TGTGCCACCAGCAGAGATGGGGAGGGCTCGCCTTTCTTT. V and J are TRBV15 and TRBJ1-1, with D unclear. Germline V gene sequence: CDR1 LNHNV, CDR2 YYDKDF (reference sequence). The CDR3 has 13 amino acids. The V and J ends lost 0 bases and 12 bases respectively, with 14 bases between them.

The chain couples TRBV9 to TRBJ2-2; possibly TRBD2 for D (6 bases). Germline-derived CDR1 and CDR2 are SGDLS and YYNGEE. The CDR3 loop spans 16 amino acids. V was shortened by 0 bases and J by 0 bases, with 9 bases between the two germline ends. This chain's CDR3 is CASSVEGGTNTGELFF. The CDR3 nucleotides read TGTGCCAGCAGCGTAGAGGGCGGGACGAACACCGGGGAGCTGTTTTTT.

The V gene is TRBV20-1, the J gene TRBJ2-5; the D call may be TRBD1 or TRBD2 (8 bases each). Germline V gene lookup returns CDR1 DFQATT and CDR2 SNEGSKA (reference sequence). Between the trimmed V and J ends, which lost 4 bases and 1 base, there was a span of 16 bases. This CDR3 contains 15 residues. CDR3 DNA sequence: TGCAGTGCTACACAGGGGGGGACTAGCCAAGAGACCCAGTACTTC. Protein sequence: CSATQGGTSQETQYF.

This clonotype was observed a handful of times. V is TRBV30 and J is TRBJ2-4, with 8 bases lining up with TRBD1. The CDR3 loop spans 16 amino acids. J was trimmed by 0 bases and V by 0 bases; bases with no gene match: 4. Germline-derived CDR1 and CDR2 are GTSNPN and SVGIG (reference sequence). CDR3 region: CAWSVQGGLAKNIQYF. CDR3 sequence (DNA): TGTGCCTGGAGTGTACAGGGGGGCCTAGCCAAAAACATTCAGTACTTC. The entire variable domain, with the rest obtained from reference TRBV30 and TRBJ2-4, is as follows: SQTIHQWPATLVQPVGSPLSLECTVEGTSNPNLYWYRQAAGRGLQLLFYSVGIGQISSEVPQNLSASRPQDRQFILSSKKLLLSDSGFYLCAWSVQGGLAKNIQYFGAGTRLSVL.

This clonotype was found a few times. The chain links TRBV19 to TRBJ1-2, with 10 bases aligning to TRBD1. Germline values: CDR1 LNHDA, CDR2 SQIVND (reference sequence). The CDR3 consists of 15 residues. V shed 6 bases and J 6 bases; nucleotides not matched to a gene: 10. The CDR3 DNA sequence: TGTGCCAGTAGCCGCCTGGGACAGGGGAAGGATGGCTACACCTTC. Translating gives CASSRLGQGKDGYTF.

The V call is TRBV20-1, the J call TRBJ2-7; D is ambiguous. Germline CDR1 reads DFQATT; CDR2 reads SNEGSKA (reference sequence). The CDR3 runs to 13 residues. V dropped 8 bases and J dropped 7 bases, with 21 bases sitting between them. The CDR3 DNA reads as TGCAGTAGCCGAGTGACATCCTCTCGGGAGCAGTACTTC. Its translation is CSSRVTSSREQYF.

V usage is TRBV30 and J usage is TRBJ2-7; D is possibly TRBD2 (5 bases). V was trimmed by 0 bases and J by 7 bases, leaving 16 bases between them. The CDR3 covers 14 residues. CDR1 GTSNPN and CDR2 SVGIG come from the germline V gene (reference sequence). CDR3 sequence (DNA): TGTGCCTGGAGTGTACTACCTGTGGGCGGGGAGCAGTACTTC. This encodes CAWSVLPVGGEQYF.

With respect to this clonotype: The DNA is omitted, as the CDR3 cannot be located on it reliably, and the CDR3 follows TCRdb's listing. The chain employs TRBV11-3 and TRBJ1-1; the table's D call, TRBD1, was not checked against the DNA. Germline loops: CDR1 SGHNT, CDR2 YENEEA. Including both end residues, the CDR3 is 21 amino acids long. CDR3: CASSRTTGMNTEAFFGPEAFF.

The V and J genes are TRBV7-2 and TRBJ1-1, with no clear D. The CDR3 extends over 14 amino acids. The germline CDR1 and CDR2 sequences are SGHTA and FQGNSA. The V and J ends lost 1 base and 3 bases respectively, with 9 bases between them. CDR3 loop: CASSLGAAHTEAFF. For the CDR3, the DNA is TGTGCCAGCAGCTTAGGAGCAGCTCACACTGAAGCTTTCTTT.

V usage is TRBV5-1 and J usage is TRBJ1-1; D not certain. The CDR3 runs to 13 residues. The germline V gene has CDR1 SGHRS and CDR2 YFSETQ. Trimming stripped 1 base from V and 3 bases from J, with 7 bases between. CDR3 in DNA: TGCGCCAGCAGCTTGCTCGCCGACACTGAAGCTTTCTTT. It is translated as CASSLLADTEAFF.

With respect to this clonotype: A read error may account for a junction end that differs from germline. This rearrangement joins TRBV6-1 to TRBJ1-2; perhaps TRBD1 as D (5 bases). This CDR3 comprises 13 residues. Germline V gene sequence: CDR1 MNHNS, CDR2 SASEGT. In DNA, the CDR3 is TGTGCCAGCAGTCCGGGACGGAACTATGACTACACCTTC. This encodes CASSPGRNYDYTF.